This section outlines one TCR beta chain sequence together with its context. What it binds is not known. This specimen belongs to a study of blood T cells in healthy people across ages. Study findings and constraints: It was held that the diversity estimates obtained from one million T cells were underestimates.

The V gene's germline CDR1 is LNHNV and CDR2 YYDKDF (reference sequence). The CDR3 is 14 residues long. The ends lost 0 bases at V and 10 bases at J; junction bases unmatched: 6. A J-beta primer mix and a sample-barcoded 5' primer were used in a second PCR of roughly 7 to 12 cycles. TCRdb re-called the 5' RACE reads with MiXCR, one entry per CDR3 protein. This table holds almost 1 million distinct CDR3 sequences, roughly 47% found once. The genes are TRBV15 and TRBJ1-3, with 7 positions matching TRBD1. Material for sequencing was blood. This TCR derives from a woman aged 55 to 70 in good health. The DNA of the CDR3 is TGTGCCACCAGCAGAGATACGGACAGGAGTACCATATATTTT. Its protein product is CATSRDTDRSTIYF.